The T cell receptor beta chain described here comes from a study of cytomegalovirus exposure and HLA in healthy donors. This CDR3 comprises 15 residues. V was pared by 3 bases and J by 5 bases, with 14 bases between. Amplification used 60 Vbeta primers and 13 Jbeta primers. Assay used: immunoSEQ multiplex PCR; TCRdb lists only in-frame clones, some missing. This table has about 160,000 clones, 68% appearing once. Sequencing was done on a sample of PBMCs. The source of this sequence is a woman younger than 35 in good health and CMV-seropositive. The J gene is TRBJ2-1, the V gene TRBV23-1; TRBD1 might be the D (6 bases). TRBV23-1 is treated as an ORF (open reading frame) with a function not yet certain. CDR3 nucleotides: TGCGCCAGCAGTCACCAAGGGGGTCGCGACAATGAGCAGTTCTTC. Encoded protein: CASSHQGGRDNEQFF.